The clone carrying this TCR beta chain occurred once. Only in-frame clones appear in the TCRdb table, and some are missing; sequencing was by immunoSEQ multiplex PCR. The repertoire holds about 340,000 clones, around 83% seen once, with 2.5% to 3% in the top ten. The data were obtained in a study of blood T cell repertoires in COVID-19. The CDR3 is made up of 16 amino acids. V was pared by 3 bases and J by 5 bases, with 19 bases between. Germline assignment: CDR1 SEHNR and CDR2 FQNEAQ (reference sequence). This receptor was obtained from a young man with active or convalescent COVID-19. The chain uses TRBV7-9 and TRBJ2-5; possible D gene TRBD2, 6 bases. The sequenced material came from peripheral blood. CDR3 coding DNA: TGTGCCAGCAGCTTTCGGCGGGACCGCGGCCAGGAGACCCAGTACTTC. Residues: CASSFRRDRGQETQYF.